What follows are 6 T cell receptor beta chains derived from one specimen sequenced in a study of shared clonotypes between healthy human individuals. The assay was immunoSEQ multiplex PCR, and TCRdb's table has in-frame clones only and misses some. The repertoire holds 2.3 million or so clones, with 85% to 95% as singletons. Sequencing was carried out using naive CD4+ T cells from PBMCs. Regarding subset: CD45RA+ positively selected. These receptors came from a man aged 18 to 30 in good health. Some clones in this sample may be carry-over from other donors' samples.

The chain recombines TRBV27 with TRBJ1-1, with D possibly being TRBD1 (6 bases). CDR3 length equals 14 residues. Germline V gives CDR1 MNHEY, CDR2 SMNVEV (reference sequence). Deletions cut 5 bases from V and 11 bases from J, with 21 bases between. This chain's CDR3 is CASSTRQARARAFF. CDR3 DNA: TGTGCCAGCAGTACCCGACAGGCCCGGGCGAGGGCTTTCTTT.

The chain recombines TRBV5-4 with TRBJ2-3; D gene unclear. Germline lookup yields CDR1 SGHNT and CDR2 YYREEE (reference sequence). The CDR3 spans 14 residues. Trimming removed 1 base at V and 7 bases at J, with 13 bases between. Here the CDR3 reads CASSLTAQAYTQYF. CDR3 bases: TGTGCCAGCAGCTTGACAGCCCAAGCTTATACGCAGTATTTT.

J is TRBJ2-7 and V is TRBV5-1; D tentatively fits TRBD1 or TRBD2 (5 bases each). From germline, CDR1 is SGHRS and CDR2 YFSETQ. The V end lost 0 bases, the J end lost 3 bases, and 13 bases lay between the germline ends. The CDR3 has 15 residues. In DNA, the CDR3 is TGCGCCAGCAGCTTGGCAAGGGGAGCAAACTACGAGCAGTACTTC. This sequence encodes CASSLARGANYEQYF. Full variable domain (outside the CDR3, taken from reference TRBV5-1 and TRBJ2-7): KAGVTQTPRYLIKTRGQQVTLSCSPISGHRSVSWYQQTPGQGLQFLFEYFSETQRNKGNFPGRFSGRQFSNSRSEMNVSTLELGDSALYLCASSLARGANYEQYFGPGTRLTVT.

Details on this clone: Other DNA variants within this sample encode the same CDR3. The rearrangement uses TRBV5-1 and TRBJ1-1; perhaps TRBD1 as D (5 bases). The germline V gene has CDR1 SGHRS and CDR2 YFSETQ. With 4 bases removed from V and 3 bases from J, the gap between germline ends came to 16 bases. This CDR3 contains 15 residues. The CDR3 region is CASSLGRGRDTEAFF. CDR3 in DNA: TGCGCCAGCAGCCTTGGACGGGGGAGGGACACTGAAGCTTTCTTT.

V and J are TRBV5-6 and TRBJ1-4, with D perhaps matching TRBD1 (6 bases). CDR1 and CDR2 (germline): SGHDT, YYEEEE. There are 15 residues in the CDR3. Trimming removed 0 bases at V and 7 bases at J, with 13 bases between. CDR3 in DNA: TGTGCCAGCAGCTTGGGGGGCAGGGGCCCTGAAAAACTGTTTTTT. This translates into CASSLGGRGPEKLFF.

This clone was counted once. The rearrangement uses TRBV30 and TRBJ1-2; 8 positions agree with TRBD1. CDR1 and CDR2 (germline): GTSNPN, SVGIG (reference sequence). Trimming took 5 bases from V and 2 from J; bases not matched to a gene: 4. The CDR3 totals 13 residues. The CDR3 nucleotides read TGTGCCTGGGGACAGGGATTCAACTATGGCTACACCTTC. As protein: CAWGQGFNYGYTF.